Sequencing of this TCR beta chain was carried out in a study of beta chain features in type 1 diabetes. Turning to the study itself: No patient-donor differences in age, gender, total cells or subset yield.

Expressed TCRB transcripts were sequenced after all isolated RNA was converted to cDNA. The protocol was immunoSEQ multiplex PCR, while the TCRdb copy is restricted to in-frame clones and leaves out a portion. The table lists a few hundred thousand clones, around 14% of them singletons. Points from the study as a whole: In every one of the four CD4+ subsets, TCRB CDR3s were moderately but significantly shorter in Type 1 diabetes patients.

This clone showed up just a few times. Its antigen is not identified. Germline V gene data show CDR1 as MNHNS and CDR2 as SASEGT. The CDR3 sequence is 16 residues long. J lost 3 bases, V lost 3 bases, and 8 bases had no gene match. The V call is TRBV6-1, the J call TRBJ2-7, with TRBD2 identical over 10 bases. The origin of this receptor is a man aged 25-40 years with type 1 diabetes. Source material: naive CD4+ T cells from blood. The CDR3 DNA sequence: TGTGCCAGCAGTGAGAGGTGGACTAGCGGCCACTACGAGCAGTACTTC. It specifies CASSERWTSGHYEQYF.